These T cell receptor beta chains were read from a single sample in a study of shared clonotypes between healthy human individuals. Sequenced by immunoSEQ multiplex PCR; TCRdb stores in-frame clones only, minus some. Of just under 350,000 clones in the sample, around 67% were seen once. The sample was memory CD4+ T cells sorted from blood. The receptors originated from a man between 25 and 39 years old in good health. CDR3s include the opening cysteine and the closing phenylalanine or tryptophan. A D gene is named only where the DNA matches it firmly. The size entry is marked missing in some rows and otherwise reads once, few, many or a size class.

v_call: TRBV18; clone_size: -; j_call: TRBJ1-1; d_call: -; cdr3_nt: TGTGCCAGCTCACCTCAACAGGGAGACGCTTTCTTT; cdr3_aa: CASSPQQGDAFF
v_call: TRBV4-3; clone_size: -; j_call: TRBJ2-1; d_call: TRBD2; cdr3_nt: TGCGCCAGCAGCCAAGGAGCGGGGGGGCTTAGCAATGAGCAGTTCTTC; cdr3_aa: CASSQGAGGLSNEQFF
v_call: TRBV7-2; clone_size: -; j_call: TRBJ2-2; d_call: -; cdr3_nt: TGTGCCAGCAGCTACTTGAGCCTTTTATCCGGGGAGCTGTTTTTT; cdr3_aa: CASSYLSLLSGELFF
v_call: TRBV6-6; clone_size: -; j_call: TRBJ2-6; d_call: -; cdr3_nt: TGTGCCAGCAGCCTGACCACCTCTGGGGCCAACGTCCTGACTTTC; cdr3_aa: CASSLTTSGANVLTF
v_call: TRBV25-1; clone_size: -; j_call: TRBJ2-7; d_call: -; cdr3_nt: TGTGCCAGCAGTGCCAAGCAGTACTTC; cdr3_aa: CASSAKQYF
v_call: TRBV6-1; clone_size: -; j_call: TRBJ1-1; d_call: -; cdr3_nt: TGTGCCAGCAGTGATGGCCCGCCGAAAGCTTTCTTT; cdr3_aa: CASSDGPPKAFF
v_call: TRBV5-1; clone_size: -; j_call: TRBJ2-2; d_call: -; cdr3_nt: TGCGCCAGCACCTTGCTCACGAGTGGTGGAACCGGGGAGCTGTTTTTT; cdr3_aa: CASTLLTSGGTGELFF
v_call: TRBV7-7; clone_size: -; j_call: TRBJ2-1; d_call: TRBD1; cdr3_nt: TGTGCTAGCAGCTTAGATCTTGCAGGGGGCAAAAATGAGCAGTTCTTC; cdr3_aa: CASSLDLAGGKNEQFF
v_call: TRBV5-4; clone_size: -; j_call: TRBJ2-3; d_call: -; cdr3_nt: TGTGCCAGCAGCTTAAGACAGGGAGGAGATACGCAGTATTTT; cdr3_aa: CASSLRQGGDTQYF
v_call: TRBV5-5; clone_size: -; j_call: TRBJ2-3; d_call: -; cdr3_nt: TGTGCCAGCAGCTTATCCTGGGACCCGAGCCGAGATACGCAGTATTTT; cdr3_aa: CASSLSWDPSRDTQYF
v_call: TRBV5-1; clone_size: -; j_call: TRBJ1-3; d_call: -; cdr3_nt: TGCGCCAGCAGCTTGTCTGGGGGAGTTAACACCATATATTTT; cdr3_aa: CASSLSGGVNTIYF
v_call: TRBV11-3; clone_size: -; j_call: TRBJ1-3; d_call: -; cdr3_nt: TGTGCCAGCAGCCCGGGAGGGGTAGCCGGAAACACCATATATTTT; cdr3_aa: CASSPGGVAGNTIYF
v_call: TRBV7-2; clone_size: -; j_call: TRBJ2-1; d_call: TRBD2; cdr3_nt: TGTGCCAGCAGCAACTACTTTTCTAGCGGGAGGGTTTACAATGAGCAGTTCTTC; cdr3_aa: CASSNYFSSGRVYNEQFF
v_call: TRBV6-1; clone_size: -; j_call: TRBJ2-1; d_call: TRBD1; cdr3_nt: TGTGCCAGCAGTGAGGCAGCGACAGGGCCCAATCTCGCGGAGCAGTTCTTC; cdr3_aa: CASSEAATGPNLAEQFF
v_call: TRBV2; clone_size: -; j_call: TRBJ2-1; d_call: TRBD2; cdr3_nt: TGTGCCAGCAGTCGGTTCTCTAGTAGCGCCAGCGGGATTACCATAGGCAATGAGCAGTTCTTC; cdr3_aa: CASSRFSSSASGITIGNEQFF
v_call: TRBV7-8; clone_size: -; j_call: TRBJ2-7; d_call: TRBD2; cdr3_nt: TGTGCCAGCAGCTTAGCCGGGGGGTACTCCTACGAGCAGTACTTC; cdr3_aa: CASSLAGGYSYEQYF
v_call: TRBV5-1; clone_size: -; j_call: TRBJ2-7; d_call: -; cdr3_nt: TGCGCCAGCAGCTTGGTAACTTCAGGGGTCTCCTACGAGCAGTACTTC; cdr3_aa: CASSLVTSGVSYEQYF
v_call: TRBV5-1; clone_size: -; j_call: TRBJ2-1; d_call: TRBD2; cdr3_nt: TGCGCCAGCAGCTTGGGAGCGGGGGGAACCTACAATGAGCAGTTCTTC; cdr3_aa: CASSLGAGGTYNEQFF
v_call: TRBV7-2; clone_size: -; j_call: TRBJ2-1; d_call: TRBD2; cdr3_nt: TGTGCCAGCAGCTTATGGGCTAGCGGCCACAATGAGCAGTTCTTC; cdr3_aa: CASSLWASGHNEQFF
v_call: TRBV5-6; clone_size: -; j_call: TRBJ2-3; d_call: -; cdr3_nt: TGTGCCAGCAGCTTAGTTTCACCTAGCACAGATACGCAGTATTTT; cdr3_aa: CASSLVSPSTDTQYF
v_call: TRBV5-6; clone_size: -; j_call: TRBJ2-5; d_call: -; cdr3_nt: TGTGCCAGCAGCTTGGCGAAGGGAGGAGAGACCCAGTACTTC; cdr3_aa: CASSLAKGGETQYF
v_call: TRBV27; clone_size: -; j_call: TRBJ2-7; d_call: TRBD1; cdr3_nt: TGTGCCAGCAGTTCTGGCAGGGGGCTAGTTTACGAGCAGTACTTC; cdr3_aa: CASSSGRGLVYEQYF
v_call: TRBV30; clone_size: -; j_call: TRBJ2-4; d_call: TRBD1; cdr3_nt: TGTGGGATGGGACAGGGGTTATACATTCAGTACTTC; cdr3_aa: CGMGQGLYIQYF
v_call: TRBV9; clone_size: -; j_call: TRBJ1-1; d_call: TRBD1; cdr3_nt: TGTGCCAGCAGCGGACAGGGTTCGGATGGAGCTTTCTTT; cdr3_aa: CASSGQGSDGAFF
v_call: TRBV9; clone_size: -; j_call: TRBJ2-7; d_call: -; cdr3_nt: TGTGCCAGCAGCGTAGTCCCAGGGAGCGGCGAGCAGTACTTC; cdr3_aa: CASSVVPGSGEQYF
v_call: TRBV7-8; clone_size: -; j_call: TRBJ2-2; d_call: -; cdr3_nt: TGTGCCAGCAGCCTTGGGGAGGGGGGCGCCGGGGAGCTGTTTTTT; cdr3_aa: CASSLGEGGAGELFF
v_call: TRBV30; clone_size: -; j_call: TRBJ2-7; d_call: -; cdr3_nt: TGTGCCTGGAGTCCCCCCGGGGCAGGGGGGTACGAGCAGTACTTC; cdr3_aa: CAWSPPGAGGYEQYF
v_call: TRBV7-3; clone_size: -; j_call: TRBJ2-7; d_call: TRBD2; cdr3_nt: TGTGCCAGCAGCCCACCGACTAGCGGGGGAACCTACGAGCAGTACTTC; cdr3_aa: CASSPPTSGGTYEQYF
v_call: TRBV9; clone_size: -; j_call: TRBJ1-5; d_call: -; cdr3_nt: TGTGCCAGCAGCGCTGGGGGATACAGCAATCAGCCCCAGCATTTT; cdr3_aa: CASSAGGYSNQPQHF
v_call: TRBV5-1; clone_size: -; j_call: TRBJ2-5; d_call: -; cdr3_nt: TGCGCCAGCACCCCGGATCCACCTTTTGAAAAGACCCAGTACTTC; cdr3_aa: CASTPDPPFEKTQYF
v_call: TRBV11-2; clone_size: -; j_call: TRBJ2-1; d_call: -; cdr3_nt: TGTGCCAGCAGCTCCCTAGGAGAAGGAGTGGGTGAGCAGTTCTTC; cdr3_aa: CASSSLGEGVGEQFF
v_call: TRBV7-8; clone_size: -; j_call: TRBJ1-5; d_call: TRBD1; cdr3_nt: TGTGCCAGCAGCTCCTACAGGGGTCAGCCCCAGCATTTT; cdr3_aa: CASSSYRGQPQHF
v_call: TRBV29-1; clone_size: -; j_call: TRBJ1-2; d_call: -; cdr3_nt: TGCAGCGCCGGGGAGGGGTATGGCTACACCTTC; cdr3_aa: CSAGEGYGYTF
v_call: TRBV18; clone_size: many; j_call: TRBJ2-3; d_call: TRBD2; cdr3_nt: TGTGCCAGCTCAAAACTAGCGGGGACGGCAGATACGCAGTATTTT; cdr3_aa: CASSKLAGTADTQYF
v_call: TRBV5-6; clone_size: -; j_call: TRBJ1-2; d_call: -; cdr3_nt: TGTGCCAGCAGCTTAGGACGCGCCAGCTATGGCTACACCTTC; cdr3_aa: CASSLGRASYGYTF
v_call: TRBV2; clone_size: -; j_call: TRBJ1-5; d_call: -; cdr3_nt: TGTGCCAGCAGTGAAAATTGGATGGTTGGAGGCAATCAGCCCCAGCATTTT; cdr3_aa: CASSENWMVGGNQPQHF
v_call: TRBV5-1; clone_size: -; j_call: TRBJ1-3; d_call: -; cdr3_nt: TGCGCCAGCAGCATACAACCCGGGCAGGGCAGTGGAAACACCATATATTTT; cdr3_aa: CASSIQPGQGSGNTIYF
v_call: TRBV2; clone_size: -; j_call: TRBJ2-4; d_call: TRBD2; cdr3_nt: TGTGCCAGCAGTGCTAGCGGGGTCACGAACATTCAGTACTTC; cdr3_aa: CASSASGVTNIQYF
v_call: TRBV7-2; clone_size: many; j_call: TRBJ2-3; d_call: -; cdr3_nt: TGTGCCAGCAGCTTGAGGCTGAGCACAGATACGCAGTATTTT; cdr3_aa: CASSLRLSTDTQYF
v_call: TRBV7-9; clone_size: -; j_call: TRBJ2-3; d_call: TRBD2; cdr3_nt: TGTGCCAGCAGCTTGGTAGCGGGAGACACAGATACGCAGTATTTT; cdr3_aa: CASSLVAGDTDTQYF
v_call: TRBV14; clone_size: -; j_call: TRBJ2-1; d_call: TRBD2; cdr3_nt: TGTGCCAGCAGCCAAGACCTAGCGGCCACGCAGTTCTTC; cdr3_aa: CASSQDLAATQFF
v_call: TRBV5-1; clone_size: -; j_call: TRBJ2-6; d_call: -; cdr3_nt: TGCGCCAGCAGCTCGGGGAACTCTGGGGCCAACGTCCTGACTTTC; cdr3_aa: CASSSGNSGANVLTF
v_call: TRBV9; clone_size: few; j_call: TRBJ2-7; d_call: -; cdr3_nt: TGTGCCAGCAGCGCGAACAGGCCTCCCTACGAGCAGTACTTC; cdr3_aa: CASSANRPPYEQYF
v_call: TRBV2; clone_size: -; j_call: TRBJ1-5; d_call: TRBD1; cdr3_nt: TGTGCCAGCAGGGGGACAGGGGGTAATCAGCCCCAGCATTTT; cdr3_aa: CASRGTGGNQPQHF